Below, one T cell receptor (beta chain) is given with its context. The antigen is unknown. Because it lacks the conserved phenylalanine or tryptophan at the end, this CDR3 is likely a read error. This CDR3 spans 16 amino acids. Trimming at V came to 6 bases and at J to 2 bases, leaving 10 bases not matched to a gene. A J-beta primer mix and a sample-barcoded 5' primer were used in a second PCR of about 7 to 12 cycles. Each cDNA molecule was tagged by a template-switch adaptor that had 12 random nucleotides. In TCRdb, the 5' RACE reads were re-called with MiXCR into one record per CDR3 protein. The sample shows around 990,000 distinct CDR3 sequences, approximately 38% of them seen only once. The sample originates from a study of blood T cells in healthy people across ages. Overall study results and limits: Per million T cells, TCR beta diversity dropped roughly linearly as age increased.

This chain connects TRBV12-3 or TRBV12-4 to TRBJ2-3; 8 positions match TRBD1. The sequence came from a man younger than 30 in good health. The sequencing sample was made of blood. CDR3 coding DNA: TGTGCCAGCAGCATAGGACAGGGACTCCTCACAGATACGCAGTATTCT. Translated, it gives CASSIGQGLLTDTQYS.